The 5 T cell receptor beta chains presented below share a single source sample, sequenced in a study of blood T cell repertoires in COVID-19. Some clones are missing from TCRdb's copy, which holds only in-frame ones; the method was immunoSEQ multiplex PCR. The table lists roughly 130,000 clones, more than 70% of them singletons. The sequencing input was PBMCs or T cells enriched from blood (not recorded which). The receptors stem from a man aged 40-49 years with acute COVID-19.

CDR3 residues: CASSVVSGGAETQYF. In DNA form, the CDR3 reads TGTGCCAGCAGCGTAGTAAGCGGGGGGGCAGAGACCCAGTACTTC. The rearrangement joins TRBV9 to TRBJ2-5, with 10 bases that match TRBD2. Germline trimming cut 0 bases from V and 4 bases from J; bases unmatched to any gene: 3. Germline V gene lookup returns CDR1 SGDLS and CDR2 YYNGEE. This CDR3 is 15 amino acids long.

The V and J genes are TRBV19 and TRBJ1-2; TRBD1 matches 8 bases. J was trimmed by 1 base and V by 6 bases; bases with no gene match: 7. The CDR3 is made up of 15 amino acids. The V gene's germline CDR1 is LNHDA and CDR2 SQIVND (reference sequence). The CDR3 DNA is TGTGCCAGTAGCACTGGGACAGGACGTAACTATGGCTACACCTTC. Protein product: CASSTGTGRNYGYTF. The entire variable domain, with the rest obtained from reference TRBV19 and TRBJ1-2, is as follows: DGGITQSPKYLFRKEGQNVTLSCEQNLNHDAMYWYRQDPGQGLRLIYYSQIVNDFQKGDIAEGYSVSREKKESFPLTVTSAQKNPTAFYLCASSTGTGRNYGYTFGSGTRLTVV.

The rearrangement uses TRBV28 and TRBJ1-4; TRBD1 matches at 8 bases. V shed 5 bases, J shed 7 bases, and the junction held 9 bases outside the gene matches. The CDR3 sequence is 15 residues long. From germline, CDR1 is MDHEN and CDR2 SYDVKM. CDR3 nucleotide sequence: TGTGCCAGCAGTGCGACAGGGGTCGGGGGTGAAAAACTGTTTTTT. Its translation is CASSATGVGGEKLFF.

The chain joins TRBV28 to TRBJ2-7, with D maybe TRBD2 (7 bases). Germline V gives CDR1 MDHEN, CDR2 SYDVKM. The CDR3 is made up of 14 amino acids. Trimming shortened V by 11 bases and J by 0 bases, and 17 bases separated the two germline ends. CDR3 DNA sequence: TGTGCCTCGCCCGGGGAGGGGGACTCCTACGAGCAGTACTTC. Translation: CASPGEGDSYEQYF.

In DNA form, the CDR3 reads TGTGCCAGCAGTCGTAACGCGGGGGCTACGGCCGGAGAGCAGTTCTTC. Translating it yields CASSRNAGATAGEQFF. J is TRBJ2-1 and V is TRBV3-1 (or the pseudogene TRBV3-2); D is possibly TRBD2 (7 bases). Germline V gene sequence: CDR1 LGHDT, CDR2 YNNKEL (reference sequence). Trimming removed 6 bases from V and 10 bases from J, with 25 bases in between. CDR3 length: 16 amino acids.